This T cell receptor beta chain was sequenced for a study of shared clonotypes between healthy human individuals. Germline CDR1 is LNHDA and CDR2 is SQIVND (reference sequence). The CDR3 totals 16 residues. Losses at the gene ends were 3 bases for V and 2 bases for J; bases not matched to a gene: 10. Libraries were prepared by immunoSEQ multiplex PCR; TCRdb keeps only in-frame clonotypes and omits some of them. The sample shows more than 2 million clones, 80% to 95% of them seen only once. Cells designated naive CD8 were CD45RO-negative and were positively selected for CCR7, with terminally differentiated effector memory CD45RA+ cells excluded.

The chain has TRBV19 and TRBJ2-7; 7 positions agree with TRBD2. The source of this sequence is a man between 18 and 35 years old in good health. Some clones in this sample may be carry-over from other donors' samples. Input material: naive CD8+ T cells from PBMCs. The CDR3 spells CASSMFGGELAYEQYF. Here the CDR3 DNA reads TGTGCCAGTAGTATGTTTGGGGGGGAGCTTGCCTACGAGCAGTACTTC. The whole variable domain, remainder taken from reference TRBV19 and TRBJ2-7, is DGGITQSPKYLFRKEGQNVTLSCEQNLNHDAMYWYRQDPGQGLRLIYYSQIVNDFQKGDIAEGYSVSREKKESFPLTVTSAQKNPTAFYLCASSMFGGELAYEQYFGPGTRLTVT.